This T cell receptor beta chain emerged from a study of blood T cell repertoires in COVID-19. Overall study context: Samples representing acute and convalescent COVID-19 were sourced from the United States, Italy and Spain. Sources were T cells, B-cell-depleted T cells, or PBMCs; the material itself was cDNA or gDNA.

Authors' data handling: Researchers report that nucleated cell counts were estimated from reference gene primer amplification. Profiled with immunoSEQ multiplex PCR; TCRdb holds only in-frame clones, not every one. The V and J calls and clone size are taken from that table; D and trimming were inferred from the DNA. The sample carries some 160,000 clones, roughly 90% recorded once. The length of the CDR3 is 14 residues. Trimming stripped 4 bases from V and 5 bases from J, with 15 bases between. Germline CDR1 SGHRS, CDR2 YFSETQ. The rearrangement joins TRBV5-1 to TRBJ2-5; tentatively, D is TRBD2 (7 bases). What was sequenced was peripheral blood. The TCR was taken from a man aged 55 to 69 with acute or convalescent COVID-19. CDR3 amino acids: CASSREGQQETQYF. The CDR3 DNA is TGCGCCAGCAGCAGGGAGGGACAACAGGAGACCCAGTACTTC.